These 11 T cell receptor beta chains came from one sample sequenced in a study of cytomegalovirus exposure and HLA in healthy donors. The PCR made use of 60 Vbeta and 13 Jbeta primers. Sequencing used immunoSEQ multiplex PCR; TCRdb keeps in-frame clones, though not all of them. Among about 190,000 clones, 80% to 90% were seen once, and the ten largest hold over 1%. Sequenced material: PBMCs. Receptor source: a man younger than 40 in good health and CMV-seronegative.

J is TRBJ2-7 and V is TRBV5-6; no clear D. CDR1 is SGHDT and CDR2 is YYEEEE in the germline V gene. The V and J ends lost 4 bases and 9 bases respectively, with 11 bases between them. The CDR3 extends over 11 amino acids. The CDR3 region is CASSRAGLQYF. For the CDR3, the DNA is TGTGCCAGCAGCCGTGCCGGGTTGCAGTACTTC. The full variable domain, rest sourced from reference TRBV5-6 and TRBJ2-7, is DAGVTQSPTHLIKTRGQQVTLRCSPKSGHDTVSWYQQALGQGPQFIFQYYEEEERQRGNFPDRFSGHQFPNYSSELNVNALLLGDSALYLCASSRAGLQYFGPGTRLTVT.

The chain recombines TRBV7-8 with TRBJ2-1; 10 nucleotides agree with TRBD1. V lost 4 bases to trimming and J lost 0 bases; unmatched junction nucleotides: 3. The germline CDR1 and CDR2 sequences are SGHVS and FQNEAQ. The CDR3 has 16 residues. CDR3 coding DNA: TGTGCCAGCAGCTGGGACAGGGGTAGCTCCTACAATGAGCAGTTCTTC. Residues: CASSWDRGSSYNEQFF. Complete variable domain (other parts from reference TRBV7-8 and TRBJ2-1): GAGVSQSPRYKVAKRGQDVALRCDPISGHVSLFWYQQALGQGPEFLTYFQNEAQLDKSGLPSDRFFAERPEGSVSTLKIQRTQQEDSAVYLCASSWDRGSSYNEQFFGPGTRLTVL.

The chain links TRBV5-4 to TRBJ1-4, with 7 bases identical to TRBD1. The CDR3 has 15 residues. The germline V gene encodes CDR1 SGHNT and CDR2 YYREEE (reference sequence). V was clipped by 4 bases and J by 0 bases; unmatched bases: 3. The CDR3 region has the DNA TGTGCCAGCAGCGGGCAGGGGGCAACTAATGAAAAACTGTTTTTT. Its protein product is CASSGQGATNEKLFF.

This sequence joins TRBV7-9 and TRBJ2-4; 9 bases map to TRBD1. Germline CDR1 SEHNR, CDR2 FQNEAQ (reference sequence). This CDR3 has 16 amino acids. Unmatched junction bases numbered 5, after V lost 3 bases and J lost 2 bases. As DNA, the CDR3 is TGTGCCAGCAGCTTCGGACAGGGGCGTACCAAAAACATTCAGTACTTC. This gives the protein CASSFGQGRTKNIQYF.

The rearrangement joins TRBV2 to TRBJ2-1; 11 nucleotides align to TRBD2. CDR1 is SNHLY, CDR2 FYNNEI, per germline. With 4 bases clipped from V and 6 bases from J, the junction kept 5 bases outside the gene matches. The CDR3 is 15 amino acids. CDR3 region: CASSVGTSGFNEQFF. The CDR3 nucleotides are TGTGCCAGCAGTGTCGGGACTAGCGGCTTCAATGAGCAGTTCTTC. Supplemented by reference TRBV2 and TRBJ2-1, the full variable domain reads EPEVTQTPSHQVTQMGQEVILRCVPISNHLYFYWYRQILGQKVEFLVSFYNNEISEKSEIFDDQFSVERPDGSNFTLKIRSTKLEDSAMYFCASSVGTSGFNEQFFGPGTRLTVL.

V usage is TRBV7-9 and J usage is TRBJ2-2, with 10 bases matching TRBD2. Per germline, CDR1 SEHNR and CDR2 FQNEAQ (reference sequence). V gave up 4 bases and J gave up 4 bases; unmatched junction bases: 15. This CDR3 comprises 19 residues. DNA for the CDR3: TGTGCCAGCAGCTCAACTTCTAGCGGGAGCCGCCCCGGCACCGGGGAGCTGTTTTTT. This encodes CASSSTSSGSRPGTGELFF.

The chain joins TRBV7-2 to TRBJ2-2; TRBD1 aligns across 10 bases. Losses at the gene ends were 4 bases for V and 6 bases for J; bases not matched to a gene: 8. The CDR3 has 16 amino acids. Germline lookup yields CDR1 SGHTA and CDR2 FQGNSA. The CDR3 loop is CASSYRQGASSGELFF. DNA for the CDR3: TGTGCCAGCAGCTACAGACAGGGGGCGTCCTCCGGGGAGCTGTTTTTT.

The rearrangement joins TRBV28 to TRBJ1-5; 8 positions agree with TRBD1. The CDR3 runs 14 residues. The germline gives CDR1 MDHEN, CDR2 SYDVKM. Trimming cost V 6 bases and J 6 bases; bases outside gene matches: 7. CDR3 bases: TGTGCCAGCAGGCACGGACAGGGCGGTCAGCCCCAGCATTTT. This codes for CASRHGQGGQPQHF.

The chain combines TRBV6-6 with TRBJ1-2; TRBD1 might be the D (6 bases). Germline CDR1 MNHNY, CDR2 SVGAGI (reference sequence). V was clipped by 4 bases and J by 1 base, with 10 bases between them. The CDR3 covers 14 residues. This CDR3 is CASSSGQFNYGYTF. CDR3 sequence (DNA): TGTGCCAGCAGTTCTGGACAGTTTAACTATGGCTACACCTTC.

The chain combines TRBV4-3 with TRBJ2-7; the D gene is possibly TRBD1 (5 bases). V lost 5 bases, J lost 1 base, and 18 bases lay in between. The CDR3 is 16 residues long. CDR1 and CDR2 (germline): LGHNA, YSLEER. CDR3 amino acids: CASSKAFPRASYEQYF. In nucleotides, the CDR3 is TGCGCCAGCAGCAAGGCCTTTCCCAGGGCATCCTACGAGCAGTACTTC.

For the CDR3, the DNA is TGCGCCAGCAGCTTGGGGGACAGTGAGAACACTGAAGCTTTCTTT. This sequence encodes CASSLGDSENTEAFF. The chain employs TRBV5-1 and TRBJ1-1; TRBD1 aligns across 7 bases. Germline-derived CDR1 and CDR2 are SGHRS and YFSETQ. The CDR3 has 15 residues. The trim removed 0 bases at V and 1 base at J, leaving 3 bases unmatched. Complete variable domain (other parts from reference TRBV5-1 and TRBJ1-1): KAGVTQTPRYLIKTRGQQVTLSCSPISGHRSVSWYQQTPGQGLQFLFEYFSETQRNKGNFPGRFSGRQFSNSRSEMNVSTLELGDSALYLCASSLGDSENTEAFFGQGTRLTVV.